The 6 T cell receptor beta chains presented below share a single source sample, sequenced in a study of blood T cell repertoires in COVID-19. Here immunoSEQ multiplex PCR was the method, and the copy in TCRdb shows in-frame clones only, minus some. The repertoire holds under 200,000 clones, with less than 90% as singletons. The source material was peripheral blood. The receptors were sampled from a woman aged 55 to 70 with COVID-19, enrolled during active disease.

This clone was observed many times. The chain links TRBV27 to TRBJ2-5; weak D call: TRBD2 (5 bases). Trimming pared 6 bases from V and 2 bases from J, leaving 16 bases between. The CDR3 has 15 amino acids. The germline V gene encodes CDR1 MNHEY and CDR2 SMNVEV (reference sequence). The CDR3 spells CASRTGNSRQETQYF. The CDR3 DNA reads as TGTGCCAGCAGAACCGGGAACAGTCGGCAAGAGACCCAGTACTTC.

Here the CDR3 reads CAWSPFASGGNEQFF. As DNA, the CDR3 is TGTGCCTGGAGTCCCTTCGCCTCAGGGGGCAATGAGCAGTTCTTC. The genes are TRBV30 and TRBJ2-1, with TRBD1 matching 7 bases. Trimming cost V 2 bases and J 6 bases; bases outside gene matches: 10. The CDR3 spans 15 residues. Germline CDR1 is GTSNPN and CDR2 is SVGIG (reference sequence). The full variable domain, with the rest looked up from reference TRBV30 and TRBJ2-1, is SQTIHQWPATLVQPVGSPLSLECTVEGTSNPNLYWYRQAAGRGLQLLFYSVGIGQISSEVPQNLSASRPQDRQFILSSKKLLLSDSGFYLCAWSPFASGGNEQFFGPGTRLTVL.

This chain uses TRBV20-1 with TRBJ1-5, with D possibly being TRBD1 (5 bases). Germline lookup yields CDR1 DFQATT and CDR2 SNEGSKA (reference sequence). CDR3 length: 18 residues. V was shortened by 3 bases and J by 1 base, with 22 bases between the two germline ends. The CDR3 sequence: CSASISVAGPWSNQPQHF. CDR3 in DNA: TGCAGTGCTAGTATCTCCGTGGCGGGGCCATGGAGCAATCAGCCCCAGCATTTT.

The chain combines TRBV7-2 with TRBJ2-7, with 11 positions matching TRBD2. Germline V gene sequence: CDR1 SGHTA, CDR2 FQGNSA. After removal of 4 bases from V and 3 bases from J, the junction contained 5 bases not matched to a gene. The CDR3 has 15 amino acids. The chain's CDR3 is CASSSSLAGGYEQYF. In DNA, the CDR3 is TGTGCCAGCAGCTCTAGTCTAGCGGGGGGCTACGAGCAGTACTTC.

The chain carries TRBV7-2 and TRBJ2-5, with 8 bases that match TRBD1. V shed 4 bases and J 5 bases; nucleotides not matched to a gene: 9. The CDR3 contains 15 residues. Germline CDR1 is SGHTA and CDR2 is FQGNSA. The CDR3 DNA is TGTGCCAGCAGCTCCTCACTTGACAGGGGCGAGACCCAGTACTTC. Its protein is CASSSSLDRGETQYF. Variable domain in full (rest from reference TRBV7-2 and TRBJ2-5): GAGVSQSPSNKVTEKGKDVELRCDPISGHTALYWYRQSLGQGLEFLIYFQGNSAPDKSGLPSDRFSAERTGGSVSTLTIQRTQQEDSAVYLCASSSSLDRGETQYFGPGTRLLVL.

This sequence joins TRBV6-6 and TRBJ2-3; 9 positions agree with TRBD2. In germline, CDR1 is MNHNY, CDR2 SVGAGI (reference sequence). The CDR3 extends over 15 amino acids. Germline trimming cut 4 bases from V and 3 bases from J; bases unmatched to any gene: 5. The CDR3 region has the DNA TGTGCCAGCAGTTCCTTAGCGGGAGCAACAGATACGCAGTATTTT. Amino acids: CASSSLAGATDTQYF.